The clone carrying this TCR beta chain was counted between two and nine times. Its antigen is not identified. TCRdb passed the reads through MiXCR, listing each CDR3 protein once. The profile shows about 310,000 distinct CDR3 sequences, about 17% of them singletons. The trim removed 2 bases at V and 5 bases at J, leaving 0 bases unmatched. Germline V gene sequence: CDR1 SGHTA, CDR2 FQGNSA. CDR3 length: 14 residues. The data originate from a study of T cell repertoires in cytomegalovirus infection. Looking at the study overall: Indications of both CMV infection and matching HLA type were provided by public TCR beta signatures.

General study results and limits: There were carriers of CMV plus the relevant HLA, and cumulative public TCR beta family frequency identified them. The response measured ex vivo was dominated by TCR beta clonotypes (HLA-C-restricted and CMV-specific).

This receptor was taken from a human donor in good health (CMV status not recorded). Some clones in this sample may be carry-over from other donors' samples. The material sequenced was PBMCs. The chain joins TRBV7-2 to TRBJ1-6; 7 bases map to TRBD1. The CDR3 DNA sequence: TGTGCCAGCAGCTTACAGGGGGATAATTCACCCCTCCACTTT. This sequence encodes CASSLQGDNSPLHF.